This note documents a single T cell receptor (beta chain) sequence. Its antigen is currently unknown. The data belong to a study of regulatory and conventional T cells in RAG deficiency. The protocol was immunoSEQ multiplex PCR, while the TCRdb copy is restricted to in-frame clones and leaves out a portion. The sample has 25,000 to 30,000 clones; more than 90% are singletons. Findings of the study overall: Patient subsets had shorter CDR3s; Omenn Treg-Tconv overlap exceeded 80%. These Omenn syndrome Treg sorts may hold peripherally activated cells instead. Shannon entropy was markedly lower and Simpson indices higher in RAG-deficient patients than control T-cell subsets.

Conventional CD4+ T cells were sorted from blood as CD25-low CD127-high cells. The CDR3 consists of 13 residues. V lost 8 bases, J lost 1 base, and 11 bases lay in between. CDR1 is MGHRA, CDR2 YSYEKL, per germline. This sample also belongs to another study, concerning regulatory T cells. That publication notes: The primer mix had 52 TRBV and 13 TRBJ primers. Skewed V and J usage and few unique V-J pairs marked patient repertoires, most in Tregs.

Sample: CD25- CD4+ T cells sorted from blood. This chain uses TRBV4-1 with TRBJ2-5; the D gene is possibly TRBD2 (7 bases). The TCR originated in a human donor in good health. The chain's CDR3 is CASGRGPQETQYF. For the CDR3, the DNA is TGCGCCAGCGGGCGGGGGCCCCAAGAGACCCAGTACTTC.